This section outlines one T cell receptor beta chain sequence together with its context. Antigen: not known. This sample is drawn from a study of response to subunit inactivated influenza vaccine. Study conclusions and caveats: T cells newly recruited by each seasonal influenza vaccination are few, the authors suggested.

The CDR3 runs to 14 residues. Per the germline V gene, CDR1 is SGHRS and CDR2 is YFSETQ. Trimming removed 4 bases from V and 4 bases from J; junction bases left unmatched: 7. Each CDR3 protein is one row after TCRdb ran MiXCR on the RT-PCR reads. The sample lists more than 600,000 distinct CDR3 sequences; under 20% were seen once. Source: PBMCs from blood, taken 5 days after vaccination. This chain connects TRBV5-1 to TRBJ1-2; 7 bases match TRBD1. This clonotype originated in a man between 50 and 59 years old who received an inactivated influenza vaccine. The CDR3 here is CASSTGQDIYGYTF. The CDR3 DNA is TGCGCCAGCAGCACCGGACAGGACATCTATGGCTACACCTTC.